This T cell receptor beta chain was obtained from a study of cytomegalovirus exposure and HLA in healthy donors (dated by TCRdb to about 2017). In the study overall: An earlier analysis of some 600 of the donors reported over 250 Gb of sequence data and around 110 million unique TCR beta sequences obtained from around 170 million T cells. HLA typing included class I and class II loci at four-digit resolution. In the later analysis, no new phenotypic data were used to find candidate immune exposures; instead, reliance was placed on TCR beta sequences and their occurrence across donors. The number of donors typed differed by locus, with roughly 620-630 for A, B, C, DRB1 and DQB1, more than 500 for DQA1, 606 for DPA1, and some 450 for DPB1. Several DR-DQ haplotypes were handled as single units for association and clustering because linkage in the cohort was strong. Donor age, sex, ethnicity and CMV serostatus were compiled together with the repertoire data. In a later analysis, previously published TCR beta repertoires from about 670 donors were re-analyzed and high-resolution HLA genotyping was added so that TCR occurrence patterns could be studied. An early release covering roughly 640 HLA-typed donors comprised about 290 gigabases of sequencing data and around 86 million unique TCR sequences. An earlier analysis of approximately 500 of the donors applied high-throughput TCR beta sequencing to assess whether each TCR beta V gene segment acted as functional or pseudogenic. To predict cytomegalovirus infection status, the study combined high-throughput TCR immunosequencing, statistical association of individual TCRs with disease status, and machine learning. The aim of the study was to test whether cataloging public T cell receptors could identify signatures of past pathogen exposure. Besides the first cohort of about 730 subjects, a separate validation cohort made up of over 95 different subjects was used. Every discovery cohort repertoire had been produced on one sequencing platform. Genome-wide SNP genotypes for about 55% of the roughly 670 donors were used in a later genetic analysis, which treated that subset as a discovery cohort. Among roughly 370 genotyped donors of the cohort, an average of about 240,000 unique TCR beta nucleotide sequences were sequenced per donor, roughly 18% of them non-productive. Of the 300 to 450 genotyped donors, 75% to 85% were placed in the genetic ancestry cluster associated with self-reported Caucasian donors. The study profiled the T cell repertoires of about 720 subjects by immunosequencing and related them to cytomegalovirus serostatus.

In total, approximately 610 healthy bone marrow donors made up the cohort. At the time of sampling, all cohort members were nominally healthy, though unrecorded immune exposures were likely present. The donor tested CMV seronegative, placing the donor among the 350 or so seronegative members of the cohort. A peripheral blood sample was collected from each donor, and TCR beta sequencing was performed on peripheral blood mononuclear cells. Genomic DNA was extracted from the blood cell samples with the Qiagen DNeasy Blood Extraction Kit. At the junction V is shortened by 6 bases and J by 2 bases; bases outside the gene matches: 1. From a lookup of the germline V gene, CDR1 and CDR2 are SQVTM and ANQGSEA. The CDR3 numbers 12 residues from cysteine through phenylalanine. Just the 36-base CDR3 DNA is kept, in frame starting at base 1. With respect to this clone: Its specific antigen is unknown. Base-call qualities are not available, and no considerably larger clone is one nucleotide away.

Results the study describes overall, beyond this receptor: The cohort was sequenced for TCR beta chains only, and without alpha or paired-chain data the features that could be detected were limited. A cluster of highly shared sequence variants was judged likely to represent a technical artifact of the sequencing pipeline. Because HLA typing was unavailable for some donors at each locus, only the typed subset was used in association tests. A later analysis found that TCR association rates varied across HLA loci, with DRB1 alleles showing the most associated TCRs and HLA-C alleles the fewest. A further reported finding was that TCR beta sequences accurately predicted the HLA-A and HLA-B alleles for most subjects in the first cohort. When HLA alleles, especially DR and DQ, strongly co-occurred, attributing TCR associations to individual alleles was difficult. A few of the identified cytomegalovirus-associated TCR beta chains were confirmed in vitro to be specific for cytomegalovirus antigens. A later genetic analysis associated a missense DCLRE1C variant with V-gene and J-gene trimming of TCR beta chains, and an independent cohort replicated the association. According to the authors, the approach could potentially be generalized to other disease states and immunological phenotypes. The 87-base-pair reads could not distinguish some IMGT-functional V segments, including TRBV6-2 and TRBV6-3, so those segments were excluded. In a later analysis, HLA-associated TCR beta chains were found to be more clonally expanded and to have lower generation probabilities than equally common non-associated chains. Linkage disequilibrium might explain the correlated functional status among segregating V segments, but an unknown experimental factor could not be excluded. Most TCR sequences were seen in very few donors, while some public TCRs were found in many individuals. An earlier analysis of approximately 590 of the donors showed that most TCR beta V segments appeared in productive rearrangements either about 90% or about 30% of the time, which broadly matched IMGT annotations. According to a later genetic analysis, donors in an Asian-associated ancestry cluster had fewer N-insertions in productive TCRs than the approximately 700-donor mean. A later analysis found that most CMV-associated TCR beta chains appeared HLA-restricted, with HLA associations seemingly driven largely by CMV exposure. Several of the top co-occurrence clusters appeared to be linked to parvovirus B19, influenza, CMV and Epstein-Barr virus, according to a later analysis. Cytomegalovirus status was reported to be diagnosed by the classifier with high specificity and sensitivity in both the original and validation cohorts. Sequencing depth was assumed to be roughly uniform across donors in the presence/absence analyses, though that assumption may not hold. In the study, some 160 TCR beta chains were listed as associated with cytomegalovirus. CMV serostatus was the only immune exposure information available for the cohort. At a false discovery rate of 0.05, a later analysis linked about 16,000 TCR beta sequences to specific HLA alleles. Because counts were too low, seventeen rarely observed V segments, including chromosome 9 orphons, were excluded from the earlier analysis of fewer than 650 of the donors.

Library prep was done by the immunoSEQ multiplex PCR assay. The multiplex PCR relied on a mix of 60 forward primers for TCR Vbeta segments and 13 reverse primers for TCR Jbeta segments. The CDR3 region of rearranged TCR beta genes was amplified from genomic DNA with a multiplex PCR assay. Amplified TCR beta libraries were sequenced as 87-base-pair reads on the Illumina HiSeq System. As for the authors' bioinformatics: Across the 670 or so repertoires, a later analysis counted some 80 million unique TCR beta chains, about 10 million of which were shared by at least two donors. To remove PCR and sequencing errors, raw reads were error-corrected and collapsed into unique sequences using a nearest-neighbor algorithm that merged closely related sequences. To assign V, D and J gene segments, CDR3 sequences were aligned to IMGT reference sequences. For a sequence to be retained, a match of at least six nucleotides was required to both a V gene segment and a J gene segment. A rearrangement was called productive if the CDR3 had no stop codons and remained in frame with V and J, and every other rearrangement was called non-productive. CDR3 was defined according to IMGT convention as the region running from the second conserved V-encoded cysteine to the conserved J-encoded phenylalanine. Sequences without an unambiguous match to a single V gene segment were excluded from the earlier analysis of 450 to 750 of the donors. An earlier analysis of over 450 of the donors classified V segments as functional when productive rearrangements were above 56.7% and as segregating when the standard deviation between donors was above 5%. A statistical classification framework was built for diagnosing cytomegalovirus status from the catalog of TCR beta chain sequences. V and J gene assignment, in a later analysis, came from comparing TCR nucleotide sequences with IMGT/GENE-DB human TR gene sequences. Using the TCRdist pipeline, a later analysis assigned CDR3 sequences along with most-parsimonious VDJ recombination scenarios. In a later analysis, each TCR beta chain was defined by its CDR3 amino acid sequence together with its V-gene family, and reads without a unique V-gene family were excluded. In a later analysis, some 600 highly shared, low-generation-probability nucleotide sequences were removed to address suspected cross-contamination and a sequencing artifact. In a later analysis, a clonal expansion index was calculated for each public chain from normalized within-repertoire ranks of inferred template counts. In a later analysis, generation probabilities were computed with a VDJ recombination model fitted to out-of-frame rearrangements, and the resulting probabilities were checked against IGoR. A later analysis scored TCR-TCR, TCR-HLA and TCR-CMV co-occurrence with hypergeometric tests, applying a repertoire-size bias correction to TCR pairs. To estimate false discovery rates, a later analysis permuted the HLA or CMV assignments 20 times. In a later analysis, co-occurring TCRs were grouped using DBSCAN, and TCRdist sequence similarity was added for clustering within HLA-allele-positive subsets. Co-occurrence clustering excluded repertoires with fewer than 30,000 or more than 120,000 public chains, plus five with anomalous nucleotide sharing. The table was pulled from immuneACCESS by TCRdb, which kept in-frame rearrangements only. Such tables lose some clones; where checked, under half of the loss comes from unresolved V genes, and the rest has no known cause. V and J calls and clone size are as listed in that table; D and trimming were resolved from the DNA. In all, the sample holds about 140,000 clones, and 65% to 90% of those were seen once. The top ten clones comprise 1.2% of the sample.

What was sequenced was PBMCs. The sequence was collected from a female donor in good health and CMV-seronegative. The chain is assembled from TRBV29-1 and TRBJ2-5; 9 junctional bases match TRBD1. The CDR3 region: CSVGQGQETQYF. The nucleotide sequence is given as TGCAGCGTCGGACAGGGGCAAGAGACCCAGTACTTC.